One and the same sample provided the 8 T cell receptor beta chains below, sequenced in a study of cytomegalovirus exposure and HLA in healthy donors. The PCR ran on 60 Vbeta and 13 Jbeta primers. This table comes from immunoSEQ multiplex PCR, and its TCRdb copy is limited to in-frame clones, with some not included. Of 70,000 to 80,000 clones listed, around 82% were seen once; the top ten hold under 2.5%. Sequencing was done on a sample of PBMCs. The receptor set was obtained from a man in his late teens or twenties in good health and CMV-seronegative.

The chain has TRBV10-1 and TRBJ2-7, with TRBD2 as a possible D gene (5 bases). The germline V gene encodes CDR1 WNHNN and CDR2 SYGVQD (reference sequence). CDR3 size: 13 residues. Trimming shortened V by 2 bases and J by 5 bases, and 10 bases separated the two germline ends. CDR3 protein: CASSEEKADEQYF. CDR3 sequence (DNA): TGCGCCAGCAGTGAGGAGAAAGCGGACGAGCAGTACTTC.

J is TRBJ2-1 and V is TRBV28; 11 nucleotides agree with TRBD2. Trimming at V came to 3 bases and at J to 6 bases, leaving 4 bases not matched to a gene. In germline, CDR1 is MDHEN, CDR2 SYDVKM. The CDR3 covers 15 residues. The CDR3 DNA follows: TGTGCCAGCAGTTTCGGGACTAGCGGCTTCAATGAGCAGTTCTTC. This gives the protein CASSFGTSGFNEQFF.

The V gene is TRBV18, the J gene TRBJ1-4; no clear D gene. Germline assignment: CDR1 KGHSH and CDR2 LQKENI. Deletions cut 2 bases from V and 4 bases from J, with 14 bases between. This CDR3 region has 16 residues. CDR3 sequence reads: CASSPRVAGSNEKLFF. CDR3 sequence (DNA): TGTGCCAGCTCACCAAGAGTGGCGGGGAGTAATGAAAAACTGTTTTTT.

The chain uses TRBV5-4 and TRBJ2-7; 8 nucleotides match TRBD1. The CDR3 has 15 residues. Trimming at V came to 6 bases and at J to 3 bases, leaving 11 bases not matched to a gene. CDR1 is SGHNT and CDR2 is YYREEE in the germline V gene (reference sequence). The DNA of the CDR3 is TGTGCCAGCAACACCGACAGGGGCCCCATCTACGAGCAGTACTTC. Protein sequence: CASNTDRGPIYEQYF.

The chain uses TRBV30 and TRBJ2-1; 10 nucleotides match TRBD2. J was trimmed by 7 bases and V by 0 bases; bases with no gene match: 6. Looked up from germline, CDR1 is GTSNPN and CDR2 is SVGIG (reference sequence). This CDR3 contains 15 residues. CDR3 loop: CAWSVRLAGENEQFF. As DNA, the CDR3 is TGTGCCTGGAGTGTACGACTAGCGGGCGAGAATGAGCAGTTCTTC.

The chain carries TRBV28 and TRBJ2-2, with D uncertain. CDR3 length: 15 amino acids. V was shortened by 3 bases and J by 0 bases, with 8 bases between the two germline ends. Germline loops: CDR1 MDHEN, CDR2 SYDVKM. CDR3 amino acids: CASSLIDSNTGELFF. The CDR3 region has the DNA TGTGCCAGCAGTTTGATAGACTCGAACACCGGGGAGCTGTTTTTT.

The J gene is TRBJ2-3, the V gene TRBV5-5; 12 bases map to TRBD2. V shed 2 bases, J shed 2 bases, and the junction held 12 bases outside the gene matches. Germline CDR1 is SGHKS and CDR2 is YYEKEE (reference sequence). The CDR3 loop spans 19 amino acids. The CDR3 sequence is CASSFFWASGGGDTDTQYF. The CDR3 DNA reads TGTGCCAGCAGCTTCTTCTGGGCTAGCGGGGGGGGAGACACAGATACGCAGTATTTT.

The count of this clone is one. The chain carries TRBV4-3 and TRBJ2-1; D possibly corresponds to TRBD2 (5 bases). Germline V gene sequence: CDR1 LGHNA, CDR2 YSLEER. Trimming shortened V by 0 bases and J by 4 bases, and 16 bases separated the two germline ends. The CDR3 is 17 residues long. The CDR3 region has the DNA TGCGCCAGCAGCCAAGATGGCGGACTGAGCCTTTACAATGAGCAGTTCTTC. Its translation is CASSQDGGLSLYNEQFF.